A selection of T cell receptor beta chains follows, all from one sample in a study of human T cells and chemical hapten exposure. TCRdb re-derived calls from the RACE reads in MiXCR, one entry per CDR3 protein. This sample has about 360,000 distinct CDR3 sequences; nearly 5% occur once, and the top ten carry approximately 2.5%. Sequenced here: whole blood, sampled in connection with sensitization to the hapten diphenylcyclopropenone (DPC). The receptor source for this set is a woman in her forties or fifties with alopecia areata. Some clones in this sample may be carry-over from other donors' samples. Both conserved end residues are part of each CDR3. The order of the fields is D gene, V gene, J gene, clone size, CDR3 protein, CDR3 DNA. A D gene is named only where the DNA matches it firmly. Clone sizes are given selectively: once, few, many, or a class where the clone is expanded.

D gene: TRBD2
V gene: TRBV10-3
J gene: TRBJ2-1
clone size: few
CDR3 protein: CASEGSGGYNEQFF
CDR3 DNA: TGTGCCTCTGAGGGAAGCGGGGGCTACAATGAGCAGTTCTTC

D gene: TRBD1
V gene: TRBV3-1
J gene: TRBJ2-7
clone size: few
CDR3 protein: CASSQFGTVYEQYF
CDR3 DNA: TGTGCCAGCAGCCAATTTGGGACAGTCTACGAGCAGTACTTC

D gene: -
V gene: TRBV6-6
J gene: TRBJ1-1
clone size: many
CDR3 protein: CASRTGDEAFF
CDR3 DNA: TGTGCCAGCAGAACGGGGGACGAAGCTTTCTTT

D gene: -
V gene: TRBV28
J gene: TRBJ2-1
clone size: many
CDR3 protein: CASVPGARWEQFF
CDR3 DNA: TGTGCCAGTGTCCCAGGGGCGCGATGGGAGCAGTTCTTC

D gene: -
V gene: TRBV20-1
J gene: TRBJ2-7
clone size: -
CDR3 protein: CSAIIDSYEQYF
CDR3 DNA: TGCAGTGCTATTATAGACTCCTACGAGCAGTACTTC

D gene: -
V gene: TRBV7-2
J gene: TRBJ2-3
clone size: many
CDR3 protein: CASMGAKDTQYF
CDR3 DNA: TGTGCCAGCATGGGGGCAAAAGATACGCAGTATTTT

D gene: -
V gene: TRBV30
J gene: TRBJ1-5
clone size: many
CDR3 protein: CAWQRDSNQPQHF
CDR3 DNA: TGTGCCTGGCAACGAGATAGCAATCAGCCCCAGCATTTT

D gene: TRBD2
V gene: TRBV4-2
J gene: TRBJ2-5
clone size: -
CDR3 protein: CASSQDPSSGSQETQYF
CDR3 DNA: TGTGCCAGCAGCCAAGATCCGTCTAGCGGGAGTCAAGAGACCCAGTACTTC

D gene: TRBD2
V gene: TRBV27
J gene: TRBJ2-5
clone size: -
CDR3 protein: CASSFSGSVGETQYF
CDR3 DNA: TGTGCCAGCAGTTTTAGCGGGAGCGTCGGAGAGACCCAGTACTTC

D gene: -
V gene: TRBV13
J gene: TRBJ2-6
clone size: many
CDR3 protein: CASSLGLHPGEISGANVLTF
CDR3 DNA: TGTGCCAGCAGCTTAGGCCTCCATCCGGGAGAGATCTCTGGGGCCAACGTCCTGACTTTC

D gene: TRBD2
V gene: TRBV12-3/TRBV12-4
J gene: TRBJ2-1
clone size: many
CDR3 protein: CASSQRTSRQFF
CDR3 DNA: TGTGCCAGCAGCCAGAGGACTAGCAGGCAGTTCTTC

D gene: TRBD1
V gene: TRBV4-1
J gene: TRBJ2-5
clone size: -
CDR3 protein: CASSRGQVVETQYF
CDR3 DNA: TGCGCCAGCAGCCGGGGACAGGTAGTGGAGACCCAGTACTTC

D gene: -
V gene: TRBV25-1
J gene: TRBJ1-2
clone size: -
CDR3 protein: CASSESVTDPYGYTF
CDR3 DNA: TGTGCCAGCAGTGAATCGGTGACAGATCCGTATGGCTACACCTTC

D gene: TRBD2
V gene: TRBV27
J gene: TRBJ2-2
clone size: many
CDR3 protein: CASSLYGRITGELFF
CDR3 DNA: TGTGCCAGCAGTTTATACGGGAGGATTACCGGGGAGCTGTTTTTT

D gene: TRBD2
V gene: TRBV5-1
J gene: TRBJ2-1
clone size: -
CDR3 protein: CASSPWGSGSSYNEQFF
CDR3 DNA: TGCGCCAGCAGCCCCTGGGGTAGCGGGAGCTCCTACAATGAGCAGTTCTTC

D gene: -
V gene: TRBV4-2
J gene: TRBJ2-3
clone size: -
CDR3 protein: CASSQRSRTDTQYF
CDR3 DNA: TGTGCCAGCAGCCAACGGTCTCGTACAGATACGCAGTATTTT

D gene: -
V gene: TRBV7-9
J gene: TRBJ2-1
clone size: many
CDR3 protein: CASSSGTAFHSYNEQFF
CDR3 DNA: TGTGCCAGCAGTTCCGGGACCGCCTTCCATTCCTACAATGAGCAGTTCTTC

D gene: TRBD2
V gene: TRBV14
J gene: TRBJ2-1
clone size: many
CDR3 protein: CASSQVMTHLLAGDSLRVDNEQFF
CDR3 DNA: TGTGCCAGCAGCCAAGTCATGACTCACCTACTAGCGGGAGATAGCCTACGGGTCGACAATGAGCAGTTCTTC

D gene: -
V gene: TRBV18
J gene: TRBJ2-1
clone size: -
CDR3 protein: CASSPRSPDEQFF
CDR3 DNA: TGTGCCAGCTCACCACGGAGTCCCGATGAGCAGTTCTTC

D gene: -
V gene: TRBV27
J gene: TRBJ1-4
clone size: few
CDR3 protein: CASSPTAFNEKLFF
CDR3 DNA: TGTGCCAGCAGTCCGACAGCATTTAATGAAAAACTGTTTTTT

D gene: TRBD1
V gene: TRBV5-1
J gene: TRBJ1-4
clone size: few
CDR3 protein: CASSSQGQTNEKLFF
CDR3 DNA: TGCGCCAGCAGCTCACAGGGGCAGACTAATGAAAAACTGTTTTTT

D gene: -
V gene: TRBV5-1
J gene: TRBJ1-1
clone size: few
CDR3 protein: CASSLVPTEAFF
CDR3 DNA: TGCGCCAGCAGCTTGGTTCCCACTGAAGCTTTCTTT

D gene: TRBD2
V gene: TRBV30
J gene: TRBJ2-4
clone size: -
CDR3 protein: CALTSGSGNIQYF
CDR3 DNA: TGTGCCTTGACTAGCGGGAGTGGAAACATTCAGTACTTC

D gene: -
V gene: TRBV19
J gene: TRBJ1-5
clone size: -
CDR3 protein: CASSIRDGGNQPQHF
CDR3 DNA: TGTGCCAGTAGTATCAGGGATGGCGGCAATCAGCCCCAGCATTTT

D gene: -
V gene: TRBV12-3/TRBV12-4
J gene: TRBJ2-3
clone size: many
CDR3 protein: CASSIFDGADTQYF
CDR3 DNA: TGTGCCAGCAGTATTTTCGATGGGGCAGATACGCAGTATTTT

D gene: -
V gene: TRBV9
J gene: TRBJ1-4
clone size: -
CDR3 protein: CASSPEGGATNEKLFF
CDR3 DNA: TGTGCCAGCAGCCCCGAGGGGGGCGCAACTAATGAAAAACTGTTTTTT

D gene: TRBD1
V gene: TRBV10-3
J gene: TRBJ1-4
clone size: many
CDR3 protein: CAISASTGAEKLFF
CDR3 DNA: TGTGCCATCAGTGCATCGACAGGGGCTGAAAAACTGTTTTTT

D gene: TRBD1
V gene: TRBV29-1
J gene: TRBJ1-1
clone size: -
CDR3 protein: CSVETGGRNTEAFF
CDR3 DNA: TGCAGCGTTGAGACAGGGGGAAGGAACACTGAAGCTTTCTTT

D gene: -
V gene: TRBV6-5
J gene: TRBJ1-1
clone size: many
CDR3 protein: CASSYSSRDTEAFF
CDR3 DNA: TGTGCCAGCAGTTACTCTAGCCGGGACACTGAAGCTTTCTTT

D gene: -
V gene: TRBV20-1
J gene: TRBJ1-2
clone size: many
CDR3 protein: CSVSPGGGYTF
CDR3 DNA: TGCAGTGTGTCCCCTGGCGGTGGCTACACCTTC

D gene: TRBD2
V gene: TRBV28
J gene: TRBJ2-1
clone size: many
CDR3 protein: CASSNGRFSPEQFF
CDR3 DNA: TGTGCCAGCAGTAACGGGAGGTTTTCTCCTGAGCAGTTCTTC

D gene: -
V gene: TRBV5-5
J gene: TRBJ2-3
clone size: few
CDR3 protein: CASSFRLDTDTQYF
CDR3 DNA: TGTGCCAGCAGCTTCCGTCTAGATACAGATACGCAGTATTTT

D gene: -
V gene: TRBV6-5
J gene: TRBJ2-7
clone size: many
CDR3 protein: CASSYGPQLGNEQYF
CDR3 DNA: TGTGCCAGCAGTTACGGTCCGCAGCTAGGGAACGAGCAGTACTTC

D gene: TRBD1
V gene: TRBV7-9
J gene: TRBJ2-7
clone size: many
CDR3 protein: CASSPSTGVRNEQYF
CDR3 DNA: TGTGCCAGCAGCCCATCGACAGGGGTTAGGAACGAGCAGTACTTC

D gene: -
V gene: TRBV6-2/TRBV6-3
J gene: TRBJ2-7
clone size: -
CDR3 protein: CASSYSFGVLDF
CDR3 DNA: TGTGCCAGCAGTTACAGTTTCGGGGTTTTGGACTTC

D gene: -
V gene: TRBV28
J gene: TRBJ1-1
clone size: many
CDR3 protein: CASSLRGRNTEAFF
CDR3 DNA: TGTGCCAGCAGTTTGCGGGGGCGGAACACTGAAGCTTTCTTT

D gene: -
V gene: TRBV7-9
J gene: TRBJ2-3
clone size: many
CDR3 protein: CASNPWGVGGDTQYF
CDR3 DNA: TGTGCCAGCAACCCTTGGGGGGTCGGCGGGGATACGCAGTATTTT

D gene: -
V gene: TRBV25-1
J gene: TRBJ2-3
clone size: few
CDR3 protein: CASSDVGGWADTQYF
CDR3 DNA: TGTGCCAGCAGTGACGTGGGGGGCTGGGCAGATACGCAGTATTTT

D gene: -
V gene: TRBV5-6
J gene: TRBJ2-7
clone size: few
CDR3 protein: CASSFRSQSSYEQYF
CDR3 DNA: TGTGCCAGCAGCTTCAGGTCCCAGAGCTCCTACGAGCAGTACTTC

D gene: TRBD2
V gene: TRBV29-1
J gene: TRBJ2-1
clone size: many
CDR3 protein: CSAGGTPSHSYNEQFF
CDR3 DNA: TGCAGCGCGGGGGGGACTCCAAGTCACTCCTACAATGAGCAGTTCTTC

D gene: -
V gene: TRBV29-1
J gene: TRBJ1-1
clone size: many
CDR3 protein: CSSKRAGDTEAFF
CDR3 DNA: TGCAGCTCCAAACGGGCGGGGGACACTGAAGCTTTCTTT

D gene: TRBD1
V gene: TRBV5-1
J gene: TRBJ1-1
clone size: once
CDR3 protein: CASSLVPRDSNTEAFF
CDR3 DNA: TGCGCCAGCAGCTTGGTGCCCCGGGACAGTAACACTGAAGCTTTCTTT

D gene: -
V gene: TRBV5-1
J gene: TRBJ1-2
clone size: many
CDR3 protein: CASSVEDYGYTF
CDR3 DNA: TGCGCCAGCAGCGTGGAAGACTATGGCTACACCTTC

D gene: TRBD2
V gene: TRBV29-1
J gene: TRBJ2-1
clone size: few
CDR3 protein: CSVDPGGADEQFF
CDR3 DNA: TGCAGCGTTGACCCGGGAGGGGCAGATGAGCAGTTCTTC

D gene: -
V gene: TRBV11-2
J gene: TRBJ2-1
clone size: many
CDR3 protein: CASAQPGIRSYNEQFF
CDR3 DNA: TGTGCCAGCGCCCAGCCAGGGATTCGCTCCTACAATGAGCAGTTCTTC

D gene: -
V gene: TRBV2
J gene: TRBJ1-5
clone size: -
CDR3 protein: CASKPGFSNQPQHF
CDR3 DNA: TGTGCCAGCAAACCAGGGTTTAGCAATCAGCCCCAGCATTTT

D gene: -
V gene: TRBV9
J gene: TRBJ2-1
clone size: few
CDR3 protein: CASSAQRSGQFF
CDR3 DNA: TGTGCCAGCAGCGCTCAAAGGTCAGGGCAGTTCTTC

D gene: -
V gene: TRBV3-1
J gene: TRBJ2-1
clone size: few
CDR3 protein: CASSNRRGGYNEQFF
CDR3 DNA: TGTGCCAGCAGCAACCGCCGTGGGGGGTACAATGAGCAGTTCTTC

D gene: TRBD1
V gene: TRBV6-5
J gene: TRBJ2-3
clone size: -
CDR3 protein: CASSWTGEGDTQYF
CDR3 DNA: TGTGCCAGCAGCTGGACAGGGGAAGGAGATACGCAGTATTTT

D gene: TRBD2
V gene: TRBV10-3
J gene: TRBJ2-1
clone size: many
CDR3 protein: CAISEPSGDLNEQFF
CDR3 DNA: TGTGCCATCAGTGAGCCCAGCGGGGACTTGAATGAGCAGTTCTTC

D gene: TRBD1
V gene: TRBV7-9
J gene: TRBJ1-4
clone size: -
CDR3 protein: CASSPEGAGSEKLFF
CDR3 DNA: TGTGCCAGCAGCCCCGAGGGGGCAGGGAGTGAAAAACTGTTTTTT

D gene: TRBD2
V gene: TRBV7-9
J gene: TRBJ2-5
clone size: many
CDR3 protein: CASSPTSGRQETQYF
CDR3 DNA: TGTGCCAGCAGCCCCACTAGCGGGAGGCAAGAGACCCAGTACTTC

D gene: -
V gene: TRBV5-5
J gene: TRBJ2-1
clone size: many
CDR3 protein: CASSPTELFYNEQFF
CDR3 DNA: TGTGCCAGCAGCCCTACTGAGCTCTTCTACAATGAGCAGTTCTTC

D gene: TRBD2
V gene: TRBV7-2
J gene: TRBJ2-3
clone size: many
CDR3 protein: CASRGGISTDTQYF
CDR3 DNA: TGTGCCAGCAGGGGAGGGATCAGCACAGATACGCAGTATTTT

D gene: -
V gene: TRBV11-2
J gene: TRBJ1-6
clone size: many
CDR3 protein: CASSLVPTALHF
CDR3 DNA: TGTGCCAGCAGCTTGGTCCCCACGGCCCTCCACTTT